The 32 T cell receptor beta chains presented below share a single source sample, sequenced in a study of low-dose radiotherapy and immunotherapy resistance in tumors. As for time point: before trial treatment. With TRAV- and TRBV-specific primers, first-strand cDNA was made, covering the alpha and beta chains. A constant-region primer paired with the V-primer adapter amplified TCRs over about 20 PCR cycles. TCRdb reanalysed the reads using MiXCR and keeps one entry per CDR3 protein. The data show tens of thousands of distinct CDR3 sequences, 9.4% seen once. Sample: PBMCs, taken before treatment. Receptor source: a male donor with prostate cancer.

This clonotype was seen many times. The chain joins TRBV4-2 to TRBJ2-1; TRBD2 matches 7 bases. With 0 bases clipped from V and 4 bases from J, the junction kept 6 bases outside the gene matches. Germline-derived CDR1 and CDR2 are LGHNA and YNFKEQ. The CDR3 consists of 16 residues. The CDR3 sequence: CASSQDHSGLYNEQFF. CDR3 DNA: TGTGCCAGCAGCCAAGATCATAGCGGGCTTTACAATGAGCAGTTCTTC.

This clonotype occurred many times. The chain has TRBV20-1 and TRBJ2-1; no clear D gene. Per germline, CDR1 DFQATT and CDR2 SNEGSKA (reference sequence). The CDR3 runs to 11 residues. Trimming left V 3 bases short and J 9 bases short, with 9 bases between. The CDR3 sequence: CSARVKGEQFF. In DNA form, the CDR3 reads TGCAGTGCTAGGGTCAAGGGTGAGCAGTTCTTC.

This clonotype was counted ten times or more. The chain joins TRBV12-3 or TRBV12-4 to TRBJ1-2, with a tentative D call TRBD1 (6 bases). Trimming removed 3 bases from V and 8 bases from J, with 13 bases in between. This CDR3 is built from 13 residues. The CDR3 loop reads CASSLTGLGGYTF. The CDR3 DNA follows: TGTGCCAGCAGTTTGACAGGTTTGGGGGGCTACACCTTC.

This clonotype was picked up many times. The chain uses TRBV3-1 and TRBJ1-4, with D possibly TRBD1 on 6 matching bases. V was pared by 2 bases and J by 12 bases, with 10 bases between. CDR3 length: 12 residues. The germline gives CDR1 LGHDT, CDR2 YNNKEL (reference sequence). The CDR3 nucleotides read TGTGCCAGCAGCCAAAACCCAGGGGAACTGTTTTTT. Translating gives CASSQNPGELFF.

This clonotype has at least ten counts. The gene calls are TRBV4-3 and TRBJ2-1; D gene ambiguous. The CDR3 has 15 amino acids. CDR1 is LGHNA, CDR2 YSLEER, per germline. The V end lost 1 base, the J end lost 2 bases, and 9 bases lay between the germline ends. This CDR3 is CASSQGVAPYNEQFF. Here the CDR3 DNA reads TGCGCCAGCAGCCAAGGGGTAGCCCCCTACAATGAGCAGTTCTTC.

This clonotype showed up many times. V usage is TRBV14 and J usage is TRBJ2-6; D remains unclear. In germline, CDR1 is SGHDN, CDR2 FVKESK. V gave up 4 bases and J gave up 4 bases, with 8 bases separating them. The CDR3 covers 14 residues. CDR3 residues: CASSRGIGANVLTF. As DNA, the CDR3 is TGTGCCAGCAGCCGCGGCATCGGGGCCAACGTCCTGACTTTC.

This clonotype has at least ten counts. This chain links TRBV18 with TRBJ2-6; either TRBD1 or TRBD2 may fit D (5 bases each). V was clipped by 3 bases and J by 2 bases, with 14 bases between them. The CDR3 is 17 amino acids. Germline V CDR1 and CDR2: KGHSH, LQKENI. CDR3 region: CASSPQVGVAGANVLTF. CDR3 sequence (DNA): TGTGCCAGCTCACCGCAAGTGGGGGTCGCTGGGGCCAACGTCCTGACTTTC.

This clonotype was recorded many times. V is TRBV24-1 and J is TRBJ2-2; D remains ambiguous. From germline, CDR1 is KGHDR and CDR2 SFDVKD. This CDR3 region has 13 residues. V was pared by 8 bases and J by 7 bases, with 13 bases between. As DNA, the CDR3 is TGTGCCACCAACGGGCCCCGCAGCGGGGAGCTGTTTTTT. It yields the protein CATNGPRSGELFF.

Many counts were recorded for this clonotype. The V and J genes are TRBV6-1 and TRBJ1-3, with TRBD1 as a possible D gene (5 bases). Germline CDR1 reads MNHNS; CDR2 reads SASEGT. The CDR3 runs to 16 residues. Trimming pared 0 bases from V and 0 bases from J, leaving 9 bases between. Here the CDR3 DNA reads TGTGCCAGCAGTGAAGCGGGACTAACCTCTGGAAACACCATATATTTT. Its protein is CASSEAGLTSGNTIYF.

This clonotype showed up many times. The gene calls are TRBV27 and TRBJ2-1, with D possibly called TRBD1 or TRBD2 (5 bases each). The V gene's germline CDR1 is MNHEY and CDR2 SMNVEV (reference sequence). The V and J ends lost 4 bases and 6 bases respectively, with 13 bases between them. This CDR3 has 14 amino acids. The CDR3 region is CASSSGTARNEQFF. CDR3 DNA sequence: TGTGCCAGCAGTTCGGGGACCGCACGCAATGAGCAGTTCTTC.

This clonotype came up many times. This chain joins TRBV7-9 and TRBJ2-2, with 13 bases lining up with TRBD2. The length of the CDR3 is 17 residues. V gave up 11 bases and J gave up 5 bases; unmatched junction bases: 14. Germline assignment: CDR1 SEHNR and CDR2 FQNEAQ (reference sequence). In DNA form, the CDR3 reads TGTGCCTCTCTGGGGACTAGCGGGACGTTTAGAACCGGGGAGCTGTTTTTT. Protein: CASLGTSGTFRTGELFF.

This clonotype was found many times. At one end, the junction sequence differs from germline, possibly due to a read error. The CDR3 DNA reads TGTGCCAGCAGCGGTAGAAGCAGAGATACGCAGTATTTT. Amino acid sequence: CASSGRSRDTQYF. The chain employs TRBV27 and TRBJ2-3; no reliable D call. The CDR3 is 13 residues long. Germline values: CDR1 MNHEY, CDR2 SMNVEV (reference sequence).

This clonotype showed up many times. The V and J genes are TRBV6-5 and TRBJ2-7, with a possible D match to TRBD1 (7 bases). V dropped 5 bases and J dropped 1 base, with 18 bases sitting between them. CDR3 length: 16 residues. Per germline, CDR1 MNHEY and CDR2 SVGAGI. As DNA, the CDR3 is TGTGCCAGCAGTCAGCAGGGGGGCTTCACTTCCTACGAGCAGTACTTC. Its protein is CASSQQGGFTSYEQYF.

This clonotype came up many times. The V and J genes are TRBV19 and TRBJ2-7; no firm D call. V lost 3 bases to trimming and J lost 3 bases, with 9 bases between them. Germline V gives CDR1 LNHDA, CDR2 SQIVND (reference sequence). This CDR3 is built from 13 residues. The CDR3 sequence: CASSIRVSYEQYF. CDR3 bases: TGTGCCAGTAGTATTCGGGTCAGCTACGAGCAGTACTTC.

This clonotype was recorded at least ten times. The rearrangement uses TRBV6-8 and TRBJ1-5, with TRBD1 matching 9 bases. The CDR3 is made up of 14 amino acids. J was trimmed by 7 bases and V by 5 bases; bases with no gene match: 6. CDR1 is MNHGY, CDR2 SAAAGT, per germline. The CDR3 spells CASSETGGRQPQHF. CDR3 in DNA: TGTGCCAGCAGTGAAACAGGGGGCCGACAGCCCCAGCATTTT.

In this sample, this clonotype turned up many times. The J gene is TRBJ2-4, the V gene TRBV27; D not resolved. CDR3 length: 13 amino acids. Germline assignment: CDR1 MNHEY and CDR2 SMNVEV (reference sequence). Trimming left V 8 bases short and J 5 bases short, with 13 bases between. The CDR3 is CASSMDGENIQYF. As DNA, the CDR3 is TGTGCCAGCTCTATGGACGGCGAAAACATTCAGTACTTC.

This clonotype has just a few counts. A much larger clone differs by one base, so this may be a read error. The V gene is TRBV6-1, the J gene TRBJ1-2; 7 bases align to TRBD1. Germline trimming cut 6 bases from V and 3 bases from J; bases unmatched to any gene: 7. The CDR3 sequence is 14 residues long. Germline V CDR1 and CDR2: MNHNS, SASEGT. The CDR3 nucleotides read TGTGCCAGCAGCACAACAGGGGATGACTATGGCTACACCTTC. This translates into CASSTTGDDYGYTF.

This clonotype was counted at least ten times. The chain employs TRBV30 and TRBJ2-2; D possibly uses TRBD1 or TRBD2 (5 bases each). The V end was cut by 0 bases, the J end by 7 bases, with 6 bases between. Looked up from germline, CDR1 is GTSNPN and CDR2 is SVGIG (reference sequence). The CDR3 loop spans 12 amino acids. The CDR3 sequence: CAWSVGVGELFF. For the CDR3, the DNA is TGTGCCTGGAGTGTGGGGGTCGGGGAGCTGTTTTTT.

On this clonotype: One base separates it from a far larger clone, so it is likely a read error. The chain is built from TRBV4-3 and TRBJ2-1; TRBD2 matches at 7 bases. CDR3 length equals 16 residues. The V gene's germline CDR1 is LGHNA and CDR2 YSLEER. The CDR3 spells CASSQDSSGSYNEQLF. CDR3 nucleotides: TGCGCCAGCAGCCAAGATTCTAGCGGCTCCTACAATGAGCAGCTCTTC.

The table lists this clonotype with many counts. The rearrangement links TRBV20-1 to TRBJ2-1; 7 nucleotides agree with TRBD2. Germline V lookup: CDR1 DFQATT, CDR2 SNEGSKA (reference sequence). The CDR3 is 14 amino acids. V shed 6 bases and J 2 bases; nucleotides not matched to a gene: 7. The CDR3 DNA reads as TGCAGTGCCAAGACTAGCCGACCCTACAATGAGCAGTTCTTC. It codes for CSAKTSRPYNEQFF.

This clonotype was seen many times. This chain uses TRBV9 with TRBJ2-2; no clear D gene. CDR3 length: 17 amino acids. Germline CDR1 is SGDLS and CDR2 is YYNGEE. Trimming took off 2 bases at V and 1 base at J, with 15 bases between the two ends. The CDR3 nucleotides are TGTGCCAGCAGCGTCGACCCCACAAACCTGAACACCGGGGAGCTGTTTTTT. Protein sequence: CASSVDPTNLNTGELFF.

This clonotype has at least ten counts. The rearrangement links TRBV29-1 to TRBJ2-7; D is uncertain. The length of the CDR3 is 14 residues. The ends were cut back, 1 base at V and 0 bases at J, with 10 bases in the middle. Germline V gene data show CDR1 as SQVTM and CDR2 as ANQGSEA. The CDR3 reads CSVEGGRDSYEQYF. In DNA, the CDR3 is TGCAGCGTTGAAGGGGGTAGGGACTCCTACGAGCAGTACTTC.

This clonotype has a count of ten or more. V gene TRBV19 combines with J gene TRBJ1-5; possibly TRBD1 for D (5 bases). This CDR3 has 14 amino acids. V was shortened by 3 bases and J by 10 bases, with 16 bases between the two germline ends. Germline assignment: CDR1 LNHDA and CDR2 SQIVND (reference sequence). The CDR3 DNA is TGTGCCAGTAGTATTGGGCAGGGACCCTCTCCCCAGCATTTT. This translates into CASSIGQGPSPQHF.

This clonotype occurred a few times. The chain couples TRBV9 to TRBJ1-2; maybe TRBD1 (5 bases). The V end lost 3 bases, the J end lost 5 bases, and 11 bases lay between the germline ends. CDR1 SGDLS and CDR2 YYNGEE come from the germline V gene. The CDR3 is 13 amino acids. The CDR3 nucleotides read TGTGCCAGCAGCGCCGGGACGGCTTATGGCTACACCTTC. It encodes CASSAGTAYGYTF.

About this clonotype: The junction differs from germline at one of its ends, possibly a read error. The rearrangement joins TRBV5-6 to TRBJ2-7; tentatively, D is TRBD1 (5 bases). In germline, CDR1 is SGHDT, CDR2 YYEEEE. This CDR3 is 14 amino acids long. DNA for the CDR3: TGTGACAGCAGCCTGGTTGGGGCCCCCGGCGAGCAGTACTTC. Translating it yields CDSSLVGAPGEQYF.

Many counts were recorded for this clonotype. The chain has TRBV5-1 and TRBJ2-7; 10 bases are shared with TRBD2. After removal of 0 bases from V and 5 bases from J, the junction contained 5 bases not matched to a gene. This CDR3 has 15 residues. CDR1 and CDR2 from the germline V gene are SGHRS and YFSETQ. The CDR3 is CASSLGASGSHEQYF. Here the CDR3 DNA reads TGCGCCAGCAGCTTGGGGGCTAGCGGGAGCCACGAGCAGTACTTC.

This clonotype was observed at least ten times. The CDR3 here is CASSGDTAGTEAFF. The CDR3 nucleotides read TGTGCCAGCAGCGGGGACACAGCAGGAACTGAAGCTTTCTTT. The chain has TRBV9 and TRBJ1-1; D may be TRBD1 (6 bases). This CDR3 region has 14 residues. Trimming shortened V by 3 bases and J by 5 bases, and 14 bases separated the two germline ends. Germline V gene data show CDR1 as SGDLS and CDR2 as YYNGEE.

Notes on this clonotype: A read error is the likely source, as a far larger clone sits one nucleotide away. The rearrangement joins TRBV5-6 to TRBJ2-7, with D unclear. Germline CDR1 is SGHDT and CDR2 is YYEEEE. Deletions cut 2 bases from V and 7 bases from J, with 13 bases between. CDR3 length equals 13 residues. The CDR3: CASSFGNYNEQYF. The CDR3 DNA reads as TGTGCCAGCAGCTTTGGGAACTACAATGAGCAGTACTTC.

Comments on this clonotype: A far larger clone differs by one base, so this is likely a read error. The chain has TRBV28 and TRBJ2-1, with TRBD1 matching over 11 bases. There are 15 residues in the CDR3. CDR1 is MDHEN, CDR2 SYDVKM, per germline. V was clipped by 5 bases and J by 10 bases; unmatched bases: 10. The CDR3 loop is CASSRMGQGVYEQFF. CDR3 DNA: TGTGCCAGCAGTCGTATGGGACAGGGGGTCTACGAGCAGTTCTTC.

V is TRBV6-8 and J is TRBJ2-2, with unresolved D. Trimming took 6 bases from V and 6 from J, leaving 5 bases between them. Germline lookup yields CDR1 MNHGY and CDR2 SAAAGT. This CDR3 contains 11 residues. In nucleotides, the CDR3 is TGTGCCAGCAGACCCGCCGGGGAGCTGTTTTTT. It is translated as CASRPAGELFF.

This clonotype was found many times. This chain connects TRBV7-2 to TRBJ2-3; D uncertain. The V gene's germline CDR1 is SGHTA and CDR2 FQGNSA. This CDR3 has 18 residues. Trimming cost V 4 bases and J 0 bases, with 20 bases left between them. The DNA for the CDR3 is TGTGCCAGCAGCTCCCACCCTCCTACGATTACTAGCACAGATACGCAGTATTTT. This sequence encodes CASSSHPPTITSTDTQYF.

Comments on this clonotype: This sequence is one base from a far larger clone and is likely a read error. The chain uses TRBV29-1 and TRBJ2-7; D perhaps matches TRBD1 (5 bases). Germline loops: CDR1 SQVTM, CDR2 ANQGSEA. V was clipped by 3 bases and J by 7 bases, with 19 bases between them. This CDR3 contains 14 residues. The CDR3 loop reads CSVDQPRTNNEQYF. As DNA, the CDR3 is TGCAGCGTTGACCAACCCCGGACAAACAATGAGCAGTACTTC.